This T cell receptor beta chain was obtained from a study of post-analysis software for immune sequencing data. Study-wide background: Included courses were relapsing-remitting and secondary progressive multiple sclerosis; progressive-relapsing multiple sclerosis was also included.

CDR3 length equals 15 residues. The junction had 6 bases not matched to a gene; V was cut back by 1 base and J by 4 bases. Germline loops: CDR1 SGHKS, CDR2 YYEKEE (reference sequence). Whole-study results and caveats: Several TRBV segments were more frequent in patients than controls; TRBV5-6, TRBV5-1 and TRBV20-1 belonged to this group. Those samples that were prepared in the same batch co-clustered strongly by F measure. Compared with controls, patients showed significantly lower normalized Chao1 diversity.

About this clonotype itself: Antigen: not known.

The authors incorporated unique molecular identifiers into the TCR beta cDNA libraries. TCRdb processed the PCR reads anew with MiXCR; each CDR3 protein has one entry. The profile covers about 160,000 distinct CDR3 sequences, with roughly 34% appearing a single time and about 26% taken by the ten largest. This sequence was found in a girl aged 10-17 years with multiple sclerosis. The source material was blood, sampled after autologous hematopoietic stem cell transplantation. The V call is TRBV5-5, the J call TRBJ1-2; 8 bases are shared with TRBD1. The CDR3 is CASSLTSGGAYGYTF. CDR3 bases: TGTGCCAGCAGCTTGACGTCAGGGGGCGCCTATGGCTACACCTTC.